This T cell receptor (beta chain) was sequenced during a study of T cell repertoires in cytomegalovirus infection. The overall study: CMV infection plus the matching HLA type was flagged by public TCR beta signatures.

Overall study findings and caveats: The ex vivo response showed dominance by HLA-C-restricted CMV-specific TCR beta clonotypes.

Germline values: CDR1 MNHNS, CDR2 SASEGT. The CDR3 is 16 amino acids. Trimming cost V 4 bases and J 0 bases; bases outside gene matches: 4. This clonotype showed up many times. The antigen is unknown. TCRdb redid the calling of the reads with MiXCR, one entry per CDR3 protein. The sample holds around 170,000 distinct CDR3 sequences, approximately 14% seen once. V gene TRBV6-1 combines with J gene TRBJ2-4, with 9 bases lining up with TRBD1. The TCR sequence derives from a human donor in good health (CMV status not recorded). Some clones in this sample may be carry-over from other donors' samples. Material: PBMCs. The CDR3 region has the DNA TGTGCCAGCAGTGGGGACAGGGAACTAGCCAAAAACATTCAGTACTTC. Its protein product is CASSGDRELAKNIQYF.